The clone carrying this T cell receptor (beta chain) appeared a few times. Its antigen is still unknown. The sample originates from a study of T cell repertoires in cytomegalovirus infection. Study at large: Through public TCR beta signatures, both CMV infection and matching HLA type were indicated.

TCRdb re-analysed the reads in MiXCR, keeping a single row per CDR3 protein. The sample contains roughly 240,000 distinct CDR3 sequences, approximately 7% of which appear only once. General study findings and limits: There were HLA-C-restricted CMV-specific TCR beta clonotypes dominating the ex vivo response.

The sequence derives from a human donor in good health (CMV status not recorded). Some clones in this sample may be carry-over from other donors' samples. The sample comprised PBMCs.

CDR3 amino acids: CASSQTKEMGDRGPLRNGYTF. DNA of the CDR3: TGTGCCAGCAGCCAAACAAAGGAAATGGGGGACAGGGGGCCACTTCGAAATGGCTACACCTTC. V is TRBV14 and J is TRBJ1-2, with TRBD1 identical over 12 bases. The germline gives CDR1 SGHDN, CDR2 FVKESK. The trim removed 2 bases at V and 6 bases at J, leaving 22 bases unmatched. CDR3 length: 21 amino acids.